The 29 T cell receptor beta chains below were found in one sample sequenced in a study of cytomegalovirus exposure and HLA in healthy donors. Use of 60 Vbeta and 13 Jbeta primers characterized the PCR. Clones were read by immunoSEQ multiplex PCR, and TCRdb kept only the in-frame ones, dropping some. The table has more than 85,000 clones, about 78% seen once. Input material: PBMCs. These TCRs come from a young man in good health and CMV-seronegative.

The chain recombines TRBV27 with TRBJ2-2, with 12 bases that match TRBD2. CDR3 length equals 17 residues. With V trimmed by 6 bases and J by 4 bases, 9 bases remained unmatched. CDR1 is MNHEY and CDR2 is SMNVEV in the germline V gene (reference sequence). The DNA of the CDR3 is TGTGCCAGCAGACAGGGAAGACTAGCGGGAGTCACCGGGGAGCTGTTTTTT. Its protein is CASRQGRLAGVTGELFF.

Only a few counts were recorded for this clone. The chain combines TRBV5-1 with TRBJ2-3; TRBD1 matches at 9 bases. With 1 base clipped from V and 5 bases from J, the junction kept 11 bases outside the gene matches. The CDR3 loop spans 17 amino acids. CDR1 and CDR2 (germline): SGHRS, YFSETQ. The CDR3 spells CASSLLVTGGFGDTQYF. CDR3 bases: TGCGCCAGCAGCTTGTTGGTGACAGGGGGTTTTGGAGATACGCAGTATTTT.

The J gene is TRBJ2-3, the V gene TRBV11-3; D not certain. The CDR3 covers 14 residues. Trimming stripped 5 bases from V and 4 bases from J, with 13 bases between. The V gene's germline CDR1 is SGHNT and CDR2 YENEEA. In DNA form, the CDR3 reads TGTGCCAGCAGCCCCTCGTTCGGGTCAGATACGCAGTATTTT. This gives the protein CASSPSFGSDTQYF.

This clone was seen only a few times. The V gene is TRBV19, the J gene TRBJ1-5, with 8 bases identical to TRBD1. The CDR3 length is 16 residues. The V and J ends lost 3 bases and 3 bases, in that order; junction bases with no gene match: 7. CDR1 and CDR2 (germline): LNHDA, SQIVND (reference sequence). CDR3 coding DNA: TGTGCCAGTAGTATCGACAGGGGTGTCCTCAATCAGCCCCAGCATTTT. Translation: CASSIDRGVLNQPQHF.

This clone was observed a few times. The chain recombines TRBV18 with TRBJ1-5; 7 bases map to TRBD1. This CDR3 has 15 residues. Germline-derived CDR1 and CDR2 are KGHSH and LQKENI. Trimming took 5 bases from V and 0 from J; bases not matched to a gene: 4. The CDR3 reads CASSETGTSNQPQHF. In DNA form, the CDR3 reads TGTGCCAGCTCAGAGACAGGGACTAGCAATCAGCCCCAGCATTTT. Full variable domain (rest looked up from reference TRBV18 and TRBJ1-5): NAGVMQNPRHLVRRRGQEARLRCSPMKGHSHVYWYRQLPEEGLKFMVYLQKENIIDESGMPKERFSAEFPKEGPSILRIQQVVRGDSAAYFCASSETGTSNQPQHFGDGTRLSIL.

This rearrangement joins TRBV4-1 to TRBJ2-7, with 9 bases fitting TRBD1. Germline V gives CDR1 MGHRA, CDR2 YSYEKL. The trim removed 2 bases at V and 7 bases at J, leaving 9 bases unmatched. This CDR3 comprises 15 residues. Here the CDR3 reads CASSQLQGAVREQYF. The CDR3 nucleotides read TGCGCCAGCAGCCAATTACAGGGGGCCGTGAGAGAGCAGTACTTC.

The J gene is TRBJ1-5, the V gene TRBV18; 7 bases align to TRBD1. The CDR3 loop spans 16 amino acids. Trimming took 2 bases from V and 0 from J; bases not matched to a gene: 4. Germline CDR1 reads KGHSH; CDR2 reads LQKENI. CDR3 sequence: CASSPWDSHSNQPQHF. The CDR3 coding sequence is TGTGCCAGCTCACCATGGGACAGCCATAGCAATCAGCCCCAGCATTTT. Supplemented by reference TRBV18 and TRBJ1-5, the full variable domain reads NAGVMQNPRHLVRRRGQEARLRCSPMKGHSHVYWYRQLPEEGLKFMVYLQKENIIDESGMPKERFSAEFPKEGPSILRIQQVVRGDSAAYFCASSPWDSHSNQPQHFGDGTRLSIL.

The genes are TRBV5-1 and TRBJ2-1; 8 bases match TRBD1. With V trimmed by 2 bases and J by 6 bases, 7 bases remained unmatched. The germline gives CDR1 SGHRS, CDR2 YFSETQ. This CDR3 has 15 residues. DNA for the CDR3: TGCGCCAGCAGCTTTGTAGGACAGGGACTCAATGAGCAGTTCTTC. Amino acid sequence: CASSFVGQGLNEQFF. The variable domain in full, with the rest retrieved from reference TRBV5-1 and TRBJ2-1, is KAGVTQTPRYLIKTRGQQVTLSCSPISGHRSVSWYQQTPGQGLQFLFEYFSETQRNKGNFPGRFSGRQFSNSRSEMNVSTLELGDSALYLCASSFVGQGLNEQFFGPGTRLTVL.

V gene TRBV27 combines with J gene TRBJ2-7; weak D call: TRBD1 (6 bases). This CDR3 contains 13 residues. Per the germline V gene, CDR1 is MNHEY and CDR2 is SMNVEV (reference sequence). V lost 6 bases, J lost 3 bases, and 12 bases lay in between. CDR3 coding DNA: TGTGCCAGCAGCGAGGGACACAGCTACGAGCAGTACTTC. Residues: CASSEGHSYEQYF.

The rearrangement joins TRBV4-1 to TRBJ2-3, with 7 bases fitting TRBD1. Germline lookup yields CDR1 MGHRA and CDR2 YSYEKL. Trimming took 5 bases from V and 1 from J; bases not matched to a gene: 9. CDR3 length: 16 amino acids. The CDR3 region is CASSSRQTGGTDTQYF. CDR3 nucleotide sequence: TGCGCCAGCAGCTCGCGACAAACAGGGGGCACAGATACGCAGTATTTT.

The genes are TRBV2 and TRBJ1-5, with TRBD1 identical over 7 bases. The CDR3 has 15 residues. V lost 6 bases and J lost 1; bases outside the gene matches: 6. The germline gives CDR1 SNHLY, CDR2 FYNNEI. CDR3 amino acids: CASSSIQGSNQPQHF. The CDR3 coding sequence is TGTGCCAGCAGCTCCATACAGGGGAGCAATCAGCCCCAGCATTTT.

The genes are TRBV19 and TRBJ1-4; D unresolved. This CDR3 is built from 13 residues. CDR1 and CDR2 from the germline V gene are LNHDA and SQIVND (reference sequence). The V gene lost 3 bases and the J gene lost 5 bases, with 7 bases spanning the gap. CDR3 nucleotide sequence: TGTGCCAGTAGTATCGACATAAATGAAAAACTGTTTTTT. It specifies CASSIDINEKLFF.

This clone showed up just a few times. The V gene is TRBV29-1, the J gene TRBJ2-1; D possibly corresponds to TRBD2 (6 bases). Germline V gene lookup returns CDR1 SQVTM and CDR2 ANQGSEA. Trimming took off 8 bases at V and 3 bases at J, with 11 bases between the two ends. The CDR3 sequence is 12 residues long. DNA for the CDR3: TGCAGCTCTGGGCGGGACTACAATGAGCAGTTCTTC. Translation gives CSSGRDYNEQFF.

This sequence joins TRBV4-1 and TRBJ2-7, with 10 nucleotides matching TRBD2. The germline V gene encodes CDR1 MGHRA and CDR2 YSYEKL. The length of the CDR3 is 15 residues. Germline trimming cut 0 bases from V and 3 bases from J; bases unmatched to any gene: 2. This CDR3 is CASSQEASGSYEQYF. The DNA of the CDR3 is TGCGCCAGCAGCCAAGAGGCTAGCGGGAGCTACGAGCAGTACTTC.

This clone was recorded once. The V and J genes are TRBV5-1 and TRBJ2-3; the match to TRBD2 covers 8 bases. The V segment lost 2 bases and the J segment 2 bases; nucleotides outside the gene matches: 4. This CDR3 region has 15 residues. CDR1 and CDR2 (germline): SGHRS, YFSETQ. The CDR3 nucleotides read TGCGCCAGCAGCTTACTAGCGGAGGACACAGATACGCAGTATTTT. The encoded protein is CASSLLAEDTDTQYF.

V and J are TRBV19 and TRBJ1-1; D is possibly TRBD1 (5 bases). This CDR3 is 18 amino acids long. V shed 3 bases and J shed 0 bases, with 20 bases lying between them. Germline lookup yields CDR1 LNHDA and CDR2 SQIVND (reference sequence). The chain's CDR3 is CASSIPPGGGPMNTEAFF. In nucleotides, the CDR3 is TGTGCCAGTAGTATCCCCCCCGGGGGAGGACCCATGAACACTGAAGCTTTCTTT.

This clone was counted a few times. V is TRBV6-1 and J is TRBJ2-7, with 7 bases identical to TRBD2. The CDR3 has 15 amino acids. Germline values: CDR1 MNHNS, CDR2 SASEGT. Germline trimming cut 7 bases from V and 1 base from J; bases unmatched to any gene: 10. Written as DNA, the CDR3 is TGTGCCAGCATCCCCGAGGGCGGGAGTTCCTACGAGCAGTACTTC. Translated, it gives CASIPEGGSSYEQYF.

Of note for this clone: It is likely a read error, because the conserved phenylalanine at the end of the CDR3 is missing. The limits of the CDR3 on the DNA are not certain, so only TCRdb's listed CDR3 is given. The chain joins TRBV10-3 to TRBJ2-3; the tabulated D call, TRBD2, remains unverified against the DNA. CDR1 and CDR2 from the germline V gene are ENHRY and SYGVKD. 13 amino acids form the CDR3, both terminal residues included. The CDR3 is CAIKRDLSGGGLL.

This chain connects TRBV2 to TRBJ1-1; D is unclear. The germline gives CDR1 SNHLY, CDR2 FYNNEI. Trimming removed 6 bases at V and 2 bases at J, with 25 bases between. The CDR3 has 18 residues. The CDR3 nucleotides read TGTGCCAGCAGCACACTACCGATTAGCGTGACGGGTAACACTGAAGCTTTCTTT. It codes for CASSTLPISVTGNTEAFF.

J is TRBJ2-1 and V is TRBV5-4; 7 nucleotides match TRBD2. J gave up 1 base and V 4 bases, and 11 bases lay outside the gene matches. The germline V gene has CDR1 SGHNT and CDR2 YYREEE (reference sequence). The CDR3 is 17 amino acids. CDR3 protein: CASSPYGASGSYNEQFF. The CDR3 nucleotides read TGTGCCAGCAGCCCGTATGGGGCTAGCGGATCCTACAATGAGCAGTTCTTC.

J is TRBJ2-1 and V is TRBV4-2; D gene ambiguous. Deletions cut 0 bases from V and 4 bases from J, with 10 bases between. This CDR3 region has 15 residues. In germline, CDR1 is LGHNA, CDR2 YNFKEQ. The DNA for the CDR3 is TGTGCCAGCAGCCAAGATCGGTTGAGATACAATGAGCAGTTCTTC. Its translation is CASSQDRLRYNEQFF.

The chain carries TRBV7-9 and TRBJ2-7; D call uncertain. Germline V CDR1 and CDR2: SEHNR, FQNEAQ (reference sequence). The CDR3 totals 11 residues. Trimming cost V 5 bases and J 3 bases, with 5 bases left between them. In DNA form, the CDR3 reads TGTGCCAGCAGCCCGAGCTACGAGCAGTACTTC. This translates into CASSPSYEQYF.

The rearrangement joins TRBV7-9 to TRBJ1-2; D is perhaps TRBD1 (5 bases). The CDR3 loop spans 13 amino acids. V gave up 5 bases and J gave up 4 bases, with 11 bases separating them. Germline CDR1 SEHNR, CDR2 FQNEAQ (reference sequence). The CDR3 here is CASSGREGYGYTF. CDR3 bases: TGTGCCAGCAGCGGCAGGGAGGGCTATGGCTACACCTTC.

The chain recombines TRBV5-6 with TRBJ1-5; 7 bases are shared with TRBD1. The CDR3 covers 19 residues. Germline assignment: CDR1 SGHDT and CDR2 YYEEEE. V dropped 2 bases and J dropped 2; count of bases not matched to a gene: 16. The CDR3 loop reads CASSFSRQGGRVGNQPQHF. In DNA, the CDR3 is TGTGCCAGCAGCTTCAGCCGACAGGGAGGAAGGGTAGGCAATCAGCCCCAGCATTTT.

The chain links TRBV6-1 to TRBJ1-1; 9 positions agree with TRBD1. Germline V gene data show CDR1 as MNHNS and CDR2 as SASEGT. This CDR3 has 14 amino acids. V lost 6 bases and J lost 6; bases outside the gene matches: 8. The CDR3 here is CASSGDRVRSEAFF. CDR3 DNA sequence: TGTGCCAGCAGCGGGGACAGGGTACGCTCTGAAGCTTTCTTT.

Only a few counts were recorded for this clone. The chain combines TRBV15 with TRBJ1-2, with D tentatively TRBD1 (5 bases). CDR1 LNHNV and CDR2 YYDKDF come from the germline V gene (reference sequence). V shed 0 bases and J shed 8 bases, with 16 bases lying between them. The CDR3 totals 15 residues. The DNA of the CDR3 is TGTGCCACCAGCAGAGATGGGACGGGGGTGGAGGGCTACACCTTC. Translation gives CATSRDGTGVEGYTF.

The rearrangement joins TRBV2 to TRBJ2-1; 11 bases are shared with TRBD2. This CDR3 is 15 amino acids long. The germline V gene encodes CDR1 SNHLY and CDR2 FYNNEI. Unmatched junction bases numbered 8, after V lost 6 bases and J lost 7 bases. CDR3 in DNA: TGTGCCAGCAGAATGACTAGCGGGACTCTTAATGAGCAGTTCTTC. Amino acid sequence: CASRMTSGTLNEQFF.

With respect to this clone: The CDR3 end shows no conserved phenylalanine or tryptophan, and so a read error is likely. The CDR3 reads CASSRQANTEAFL. CDR3 DNA: TGTGCCAGCAGCCGACAGGCGAACACTGAAGCTTTCCTT. The chain links TRBV27 to TRBJ1-1, with D possibly being TRBD1 (6 bases). This CDR3 has 13 residues. The ends were cut back, 6 bases at V and 1 base at J, with 9 bases in the middle. Per germline, CDR1 MNHEY and CDR2 SMNVEV (reference sequence).

The chain joins TRBV29-1 to TRBJ2-7; 10 nucleotides align to TRBD2. After removal of 0 bases from V and 0 bases from J, the junction contained 8 bases not matched to a gene. This CDR3 has 17 residues. Germline-derived CDR1 and CDR2 are SQVTM and ANQGSEA. CDR3 sequence reads: CSVEERVASGSSYEQYF. CDR3 nucleotides: TGCAGCGTTGAAGAACGAGTGGCTAGCGGGAGCTCCTACGAGCAGTACTTC.